Sequencing of this T cell receptor (beta chain) was carried out in a study of blood T cell repertoires in COVID-19. Study summary: Samples came from the United States, Italy and Spain, spanning acute and convalescent COVID-19.

In the original processing: It was from reference gene primer amplification that nucleated cell counts were estimated. Assay used: immunoSEQ multiplex PCR; TCRdb lists only in-frame clones, some missing. That table supplies the V and J calls and clone size; D and trimming were determined from the DNA. The sample holds about 180,000 clones; 86% are singletons and the top ten take 2.5% to 3.5%. Trimming removed 3 bases from V and 4 bases from J; junction bases left unmatched: 3. Per germline, CDR1 KGHSH and CDR2 LQKENI. CDR3 length equals 14 residues. Sequencing was carried out using peripheral blood. V usage is TRBV18 and J usage is TRBJ1-3; 7 positions match TRBD1. This clonotype was obtained from a young woman with active or convalescent COVID-19. The CDR3 region has the DNA TGTGCCAGCTCACCTTTGGACAGGGGAAACACCATATATTTT. It codes for CASSPLDRGNTIYF. Supplemented by reference TRBV18 and TRBJ1-3, the full variable domain reads NAGVMQNPRHLVRRRGQEARLRCSPMKGHSHVYWYRQLPEEGLKFMVYLQKENIIDESGMPKERFSAEFPKEGPSILRIQQVVRGDSAAYFCASSPLDRGNTIYFGEGSWLTVV.